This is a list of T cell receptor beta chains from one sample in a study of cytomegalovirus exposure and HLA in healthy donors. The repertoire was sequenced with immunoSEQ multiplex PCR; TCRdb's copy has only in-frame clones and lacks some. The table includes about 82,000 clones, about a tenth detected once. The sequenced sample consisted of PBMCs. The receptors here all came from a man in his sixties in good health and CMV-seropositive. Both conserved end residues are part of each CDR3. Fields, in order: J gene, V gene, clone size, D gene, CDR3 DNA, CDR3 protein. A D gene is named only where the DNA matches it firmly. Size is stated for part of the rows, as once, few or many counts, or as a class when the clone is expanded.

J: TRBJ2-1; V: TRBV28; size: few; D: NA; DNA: TGTGCCAGCACTAGCTTGTTGAGATCCTACAATGAGCAGTTCTTC; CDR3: CASTSLLRSYNEQFF
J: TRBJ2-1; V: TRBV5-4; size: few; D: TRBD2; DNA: TGTGCCAGCAGCTTGAGGAGCGGGAGCTCCTACAATGAGCAGTTCTTC; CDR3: CASSLRSGSSYNEQFF
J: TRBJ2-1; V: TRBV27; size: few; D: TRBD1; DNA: TGTGCCAGCAGGAGGGGGCGACCTGGGCCCTCCTACAATGAGCAGTTCTTC; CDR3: CASRRGRPGPSYNEQFF
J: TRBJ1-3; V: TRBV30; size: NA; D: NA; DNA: TGTGCCTGGAGTATCGGGGGGGGGACTGGAAACACCATATATTTT; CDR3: CAWSIGGGTGNTIYF
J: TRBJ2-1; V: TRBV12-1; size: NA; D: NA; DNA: TGTGCCAGCGGCCTAGCGGACACCTACAATGAGCAGTTCTTC; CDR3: CASGLADTYNEQFF
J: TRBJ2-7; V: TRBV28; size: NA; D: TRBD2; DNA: TGTGCCACCCTTAGCGGGACTACCTACGAGCAGTACTTC; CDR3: CATLSGTTYEQYF
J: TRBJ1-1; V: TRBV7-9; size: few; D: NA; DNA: TGTGCCAGCAGCTTAGGGGGCGGGAACACTGAAGCTTTCTTT; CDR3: CASSLGGGNTEAFF
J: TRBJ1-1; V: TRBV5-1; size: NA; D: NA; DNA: TGCGCCAGCAGGGGGGCCTCTGAAATGAACACTGAAGCTTTCTTT; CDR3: CASRGASEMNTEAFF
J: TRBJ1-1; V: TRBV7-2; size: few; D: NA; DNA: TGTGCCAGCAGGCCGGCGGGGAAGACATCTGAAGCTTTCTTT; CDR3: CASRPAGKTSEAFF
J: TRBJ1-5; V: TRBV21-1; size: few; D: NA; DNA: TGTGCCAGTGACTTTACAGGGGATCAGCCCCAGCATTTT; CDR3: CASDFTGDQPQHF
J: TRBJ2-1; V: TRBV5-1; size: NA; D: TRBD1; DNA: TGCGCCAGCAGCTCCTTCGGGACAGGGGAAGGAGAGGTCAATGAGCAGTTCTTC; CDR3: CASSSFGTGEGEVNEQFF